This T cell receptor beta chain was identified during a study of blood T cell repertoires in COVID-19. Study information: Acute and convalescent COVID-19 samples came from the United States, Italy and Spain.

Per the original methods: Amplified reference gene primers provided the basis for estimating nucleated cell counts. The protocol was immunoSEQ multiplex PCR, while the TCRdb copy is restricted to in-frame clones and leaves out a portion. V, J and clone size derive from that table, while D and trimming were established from the DNA sequence. The sample includes around 150,000 clones, roughly 77% seen only once; the top ten take about 4%. Sequenced input: peripheral blood. The receptor's source is a man in his 60s with acute or convalescent COVID-19.

CDR3 loop: CASSQDFGRGKREQFF. The CDR3 bases are TGTGCCAGCAGCCAAGATTTTGGCAGGGGGAAACGGGAGCAGTTCTTC. The V and J genes are TRBV14 and TRBJ2-1, with 7 nucleotides matching TRBD1. CDR3 length equals 16 residues. Per germline, CDR1 SGHDN and CDR2 FVKESK. Losses at the gene ends were 0 bases for V and 10 bases for J; bases not matched to a gene: 12.